This T cell receptor beta chain is drawn from a study of blood T cell repertoires in COVID-19. The V end was cut by 4 bases, the J end by 6 bases, with 11 bases between. Germline V gene data show CDR1 as SGHRS and CDR2 as YFSETQ. This CDR3 region has 13 residues. Only in-frame clones appear in the TCRdb table, and some are missing; sequencing was by immunoSEQ multiplex PCR. The table has 45,000 to 60,000 clones, roughly three quarters seen once. The specimen was peripheral blood. This chain links TRBV5-1 with TRBJ2-1; D is possibly TRBD2 (5 bases). This sequence originates from a human donor with active or convalescent COVID-19. The donor label of this sample is uncertain. The CDR3, as DNA: TGCGCCAGCAGCAAAGGACGGGGCAATGAGCAGTTCTTC. Translated: CASSKGRGNEQFF.